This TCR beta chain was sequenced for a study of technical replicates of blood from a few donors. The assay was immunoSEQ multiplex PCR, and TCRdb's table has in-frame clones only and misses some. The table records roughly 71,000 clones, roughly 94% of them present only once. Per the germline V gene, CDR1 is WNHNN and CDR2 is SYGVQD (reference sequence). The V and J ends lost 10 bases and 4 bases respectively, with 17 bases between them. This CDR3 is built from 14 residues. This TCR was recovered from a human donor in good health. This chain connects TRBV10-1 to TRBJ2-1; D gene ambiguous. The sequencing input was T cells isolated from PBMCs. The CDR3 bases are TGCGCCACCTCAGATCCTAGTCCGTACAATGAGCAGTTCTTC. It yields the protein CATSDPSPYNEQFF.